The 17 T cell receptor beta chains given below trace back to one sample, sequenced in a study of shared clonotypes between healthy human individuals. The repertoire was sequenced with immunoSEQ multiplex PCR; TCRdb's copy has only in-frame clones and lacks some. The table lists about 380,000 clones, about 96% of them singletons, with around 0.29% in the top ten. The source material was memory CD8+ T cells sorted from blood. Described subset: CD45RO+ cells pooled with CCR7-negative TemRA cells. The receptors originated from a young man in good health.

This chain uses TRBV2 with TRBJ2-7; 8 positions agree with TRBD2. Trimming took 6 bases from V and 5 from J; bases not matched to a gene: 6. The germline V gene has CDR1 SNHLY and CDR2 FYNNEI. The CDR3 has 13 residues. As DNA, the CDR3 is TGTGCCAGCAGCCCTATGCGGGAGGACGAGCAGTACTTC. It yields the protein CASSPMREDEQYF.

V usage is TRBV28 and J usage is TRBJ2-5, with 8 bases that match TRBD2. This CDR3 comprises 18 residues. With V trimmed by 6 bases and J by 5 bases, 20 bases remained unmatched. Germline-derived CDR1 and CDR2 are MDHEN and SYDVKM. The CDR3 spells CASRYTPAGRGGYETQYF. The CDR3 nucleotides read TGTGCCAGCAGGTATACCCCCGCCGGGAGGGGGGGCTATGAGACCCAGTACTTC.

This chain links TRBV28 with TRBJ2-7, with 10 bases aligning to TRBD2. The germline gives CDR1 MDHEN, CDR2 SYDVKM. Germline trimming cut 6 bases from V and 2 bases from J; bases unmatched to any gene: 7. The CDR3 is 15 amino acids. The CDR3 DNA follows: TGTGCCAGCAGACAAACTAGCGGGGCAACCTACGAGCAGTACTTC. Its translation: CASRQTSGATYEQYF.

This chain uses TRBV15 with TRBJ1-5; 7 nucleotides agree with TRBD1. Per germline, CDR1 LNHNV and CDR2 YYDKDF (reference sequence). The CDR3 sequence is 17 residues long. Trimming removed 0 bases from V and 6 bases from J; junction bases left unmatched: 11. CDR3 sequence (DNA): TGTGCCACCAGCAGAGACGGTGGACAGGTCGGGGGTCAGCCCCAGCATTTT. This encodes CATSRDGGQVGGQPQHF.

CDR3 in DNA: TGTGCCAGCAGTTTATTGGTGACGACTGAAGCTTTCTTT. This encodes CASSLLVTTEAFF. The chain carries TRBV28 and TRBJ1-1; the D is unclear. V was pared by 1 base and J by 5 bases, with 8 bases between. Germline CDR1 and CDR2: MDHEN and SYDVKM. The CDR3 runs to 13 residues.

The J gene is TRBJ2-7, the V gene TRBV11-2; 9 positions agree with TRBD1. The CDR3 is 18 residues long. CDR1 and CDR2 (germline): SGHAT, FQNNGV. Trimming removed 3 bases from V and 2 bases from J; junction bases left unmatched: 14. This CDR3 reads CASSFRLIGQGSTYEQYF. The CDR3 nucleotides read TGTGCCAGCAGCTTTCGGCTAATCGGACAGGGGTCAACCTACGAGCAGTACTTC.

The chain employs TRBV4-2 and TRBJ1-3; D might be TRBD1 (5 bases). V lost 3 bases, J lost 0 bases, and 18 bases lay in between. Per the germline V gene, CDR1 is LGHNA and CDR2 is YNFKEQ. The CDR3 runs to 18 residues. CDR3 loop: CASSQAQGRHRSGNTIYF. CDR3 coding DNA: TGTGCCAGCAGCCAGGCCCAGGGACGACACCGCTCTGGAAACACCATATATTTT.

This rearrangement joins TRBV28 to TRBJ2-4; D is unresolved. Germline lookup yields CDR1 MDHEN and CDR2 SYDVKM. The CDR3 length is 13 residues. V was cut by 5 bases and J by 6 bases, with 11 bases left in between. CDR3 in amino acids: CASSLRGTNIQYF. The CDR3, as DNA: TGTGCCAGCAGTCTTCGAGGCACAAACATTCAGTACTTC.

The chain uses TRBV5-5 and TRBJ1-5; perhaps TRBD1 as D (5 bases). The CDR3 consists of 14 residues. Trimming took 4 bases from V and 3 from J, leaving 11 bases between them. Germline CDR1 reads SGHKS; CDR2 reads YYEKEE (reference sequence). This CDR3 reads CASSLGGVNQPQHF. CDR3 coding DNA: TGTGCCAGCAGCCTTGGAGGGGTCAATCAGCCCCAGCATTTT.

This chain links TRBV7-9 with TRBJ2-1, with a weak D call TRBD2 (5 bases). The CDR3 length is 12 residues. Between the trimmed V and J ends, which lost 4 bases and 7 bases, there was a span of 8 bases. Looked up from germline, CDR1 is SEHNR and CDR2 is FQNEAQ (reference sequence). The CDR3 DNA is TGTGCCAGCAGCTCGACGGGGAATGAGCAGTTCTTC. It yields the protein CASSSTGNEQFF.

The gene calls are TRBV6-6 and TRBJ2-2; D unclear. The CDR3 consists of 13 residues. Germline CDR1 reads MNHNY; CDR2 reads SVGAGI (reference sequence). V gave up 2 bases and J gave up 0 bases, with 1 base separating them. CDR3 in amino acids: CASSYTNTGELFF. CDR3 DNA sequence: TGTGCCAGCAGTTACACGAACACCGGGGAGCTGTTTTTT.

The rearrangement joins TRBV7-9 to TRBJ2-3, with 8 positions matching TRBD2. V was clipped by 5 bases and J by 0 bases; unmatched bases: 7. CDR1 is SEHNR and CDR2 is FQNEAQ in the germline V gene (reference sequence). CDR3 length equals 16 residues. This CDR3 reads CASSLTSGPSTDTQYF. CDR3 nucleotide sequence: TGTGCCAGCAGCCTAACTAGCGGCCCGAGCACAGATACGCAGTATTTT.

The chain joins TRBV9 to TRBJ1-5, with 9 bases lining up with TRBD1. J lost 0 bases, V lost 4 bases, and 14 bases had no gene match. The germline V gene encodes CDR1 SGDLS and CDR2 YYNGEE. The CDR3 consists of 19 residues. CDR3 region: CASSPGPTGGPLSNQPQHF. The CDR3 DNA sequence: TGTGCCAGCAGCCCCGGACCGACAGGGGGTCCCCTTAGCAATCAGCCCCAGCATTTT.

With regard to this clone: The sample carries other DNA sequences with the same CDR3. The rearrangement uses TRBV10-3 and TRBJ2-7, with TRBD1 matching over 7 bases. The CDR3 spans 13 residues. J gave up 0 bases and V 5 bases, and 1 base lay outside the gene matches. Germline CDR1 and CDR2: ENHRY and SYGVKD. DNA of the CDR3: TGTGCCATCAGTCGGGACAGCTCCTACGAGCAGTACTTC. It is translated as CAISRDSSYEQYF.

The chain has TRBV10-1 and TRBJ2-7; D possibly matches TRBD1 or TRBD2 (5 bases each). Per germline, CDR1 WNHNN and CDR2 SYGVQD (reference sequence). V was cut by 9 bases and J by 6 bases, with 18 bases left in between. The CDR3 consists of 13 residues. This CDR3 reads CASSGTQRGEQYF. In DNA, the CDR3 is TGCGCCAGTTCCGGGACCCAGAGGGGCGAGCAGTACTTC.

This chain connects TRBV10-1 to TRBJ2-1; D could derive from TRBD1 or TRBD2 (7 bases each). The V end lost 2 bases, the J end lost 7 bases, and 15 bases lay between the germline ends. The germline gives CDR1 WNHNN, CDR2 SYGVQD (reference sequence). This CDR3 comprises 15 residues. The CDR3 DNA follows: TGCGCCAGCAGTGAGGCAGGGGGGGGAAGAAATGAGCAGTTCTTC. It yields the protein CASSEAGGGRNEQFF.

The J gene is TRBJ2-5, the V gene TRBV30; TRBD1 matches 7 bases. CDR1 GTSNPN and CDR2 SVGIG come from the germline V gene (reference sequence). J was trimmed by 1 base and V by 1 base; bases with no gene match: 0. The CDR3 totals 13 residues. As DNA, the CDR3 is TGTGCCTGGAGTGCAGGGGGCCAAGAGACCCAGTACTTC. As protein: CAWSAGGQETQYF.